Sequencing of this TCR beta chain was carried out in a study of blood T cell repertoires in COVID-19. Generated by immunoSEQ multiplex PCR, the TCRdb table keeps only in-frame clones and is missing some. The sample has more than 300,000 clones, 88% seen once. Everyone who took part was roughly 18 to 100 years old, and they came from about two dozen US areas. Trimming stripped 3 bases from V and 6 bases from J, with 12 bases between. This CDR3 is built from 15 residues. Germline CDR1 LNHDA, CDR2 SQIVND (reference sequence). Sequenced input: PBMCs or T cells enriched from blood (not recorded which). The chain is built from TRBV19 and TRBJ1-6, with D possibly TRBD1 on 5 matching bases. The receptor's source is a young woman who had recovered from COVID-19. This CDR3 reads CASSISGGGNSPLHF. In DNA, the CDR3 is TGTGCCAGTAGTATTTCCGGGGGTGGTAATTCACCCCTCCACTTT.